This T cell receptor beta chain derives from a study of long-term antiretroviral therapy in people with HIV. Study-wide points: Post-ART diversity increased but stayed below transplant donor controls.

Trimming shortened V by 8 bases and J by 6 bases, and 14 bases separated the two germline ends. CDR3 size: 14 residues. Germline CDR1 MNHEY, CDR2 SVGAGI. Details on this clone: Its antigen is as yet unknown.

The libraries were made with immunoSEQ v3.0 at survey level. In sequencing, roughly 40,000-55,000 T-cell genomes per sample were targeted. The assay was immunoSEQ multiplex PCR, and TCRdb's table has in-frame clones only and misses some. The top ten clones hold over 8.5% of a sample with tens of thousands of clones, over 90% of them seen once. The sample was unsorted PBMCs, taken 7.6 years after starting antiretroviral therapy. The genes are TRBV6-5 and TRBJ1-6; perhaps TRBD1 as D (6 bases). This clonotype was sampled from a woman aged 40 to 50 with HIV. CDR3 residues: CASLGRGTNSPLHF. CDR3 nucleotide sequence: TGTGCCAGCTTGGGAAGGGGGACTAATTCACCCCTCCACTTT.